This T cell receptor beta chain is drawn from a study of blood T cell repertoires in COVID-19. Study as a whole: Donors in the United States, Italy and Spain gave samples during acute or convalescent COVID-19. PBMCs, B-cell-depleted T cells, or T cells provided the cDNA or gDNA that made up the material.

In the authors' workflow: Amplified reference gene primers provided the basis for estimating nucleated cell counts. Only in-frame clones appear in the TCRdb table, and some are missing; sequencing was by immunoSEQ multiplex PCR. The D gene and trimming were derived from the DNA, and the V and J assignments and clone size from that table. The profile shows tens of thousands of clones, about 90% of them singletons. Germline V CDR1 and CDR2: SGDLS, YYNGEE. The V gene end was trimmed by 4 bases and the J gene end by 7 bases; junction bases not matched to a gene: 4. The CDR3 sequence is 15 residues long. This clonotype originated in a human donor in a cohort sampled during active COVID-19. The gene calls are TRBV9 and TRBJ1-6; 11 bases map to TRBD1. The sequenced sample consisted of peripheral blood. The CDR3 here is CASSPGQGGNSPLHF. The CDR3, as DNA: TGTGCCAGCAGCCCGGGACAGGGGGGGAATTCACCCCTCCACTTT.